Reported below is one T cell receptor beta chain. Its antigen is currently unknown. The data were taken from a study of CD4 T cells in relation to SARS-CoV-2 and coronaviruses. Germline CDR1 is SGHRS and CDR2 is YFSETQ. This CDR3 comprises 16 residues. V dropped 4 bases and J dropped 5; count of bases not matched to a gene: 13. CD4+ T cells from unexposed donors were obtained before the COVID-19 pandemic (2011-2018). TCRdb keeps only in-frame clones here, not all; method: immunoSEQ multiplex PCR. The sample has about 59,000 clones; around 86% are singletons. Overall study findings and caveats: Each donor contributed either pre-pandemic or post-infection samples, not both. This crossreactivity analysis covered spike protein alone, no other viral proteins.

V and J are TRBV5-1 and TRBJ2-7; 9 bases are a match to TRBD1. The TCR comes from a human donor in good health. Material for sequencing was memory CD4+ T cells from PBMCs. CDR3 sequence reads: CASSQLPDRGGNEQYF. As DNA, the CDR3 is TGCGCCAGCAGCCAACTGCCGGACAGGGGTGGAAACGAGCAGTACTTC. Filled out from reference TRBV5-1 and TRBJ2-7, the complete variable domain reads KAGVTQTPRYLIKTRGQQVTLSCSPISGHRSVSWYQQTPGQGLQFLFEYFSETQRNKGNFPGRFSGRQFSNSRSEMNVSTLELGDSALYLCASSQLPDRGGNEQYFGPGTRLTVT.